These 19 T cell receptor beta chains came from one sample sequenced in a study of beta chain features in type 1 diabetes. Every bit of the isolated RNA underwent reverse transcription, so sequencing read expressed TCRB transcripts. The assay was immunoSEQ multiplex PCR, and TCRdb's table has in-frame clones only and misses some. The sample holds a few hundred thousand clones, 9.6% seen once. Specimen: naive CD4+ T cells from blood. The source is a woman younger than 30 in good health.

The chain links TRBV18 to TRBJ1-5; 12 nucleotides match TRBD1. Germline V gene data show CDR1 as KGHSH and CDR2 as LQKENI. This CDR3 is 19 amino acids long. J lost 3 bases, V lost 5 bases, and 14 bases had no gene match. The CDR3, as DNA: TGTGCCAGCTCATCTCCCGCCGGGACAGGGGGCTTGAACAATCAGCCCCAGCATTTT. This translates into CASSSPAGTGGLNNQPQHF.

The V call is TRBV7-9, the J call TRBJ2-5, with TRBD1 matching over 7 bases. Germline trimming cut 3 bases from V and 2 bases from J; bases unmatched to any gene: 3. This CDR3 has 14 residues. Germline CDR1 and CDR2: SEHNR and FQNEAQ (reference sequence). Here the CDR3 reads CASSFHRGQETQYF. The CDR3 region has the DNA TGTGCCAGCAGCTTCCACAGGGGACAAGAGACCCAGTACTTC.

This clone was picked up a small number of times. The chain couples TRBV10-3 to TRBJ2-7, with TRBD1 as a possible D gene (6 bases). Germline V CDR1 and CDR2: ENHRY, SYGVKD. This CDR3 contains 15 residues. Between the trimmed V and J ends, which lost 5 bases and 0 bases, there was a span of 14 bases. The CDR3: CAISPRTAFSYEQYF. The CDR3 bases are TGTGCCATCAGTCCCCGGACAGCGTTCTCCTACGAGCAGTACTTC.

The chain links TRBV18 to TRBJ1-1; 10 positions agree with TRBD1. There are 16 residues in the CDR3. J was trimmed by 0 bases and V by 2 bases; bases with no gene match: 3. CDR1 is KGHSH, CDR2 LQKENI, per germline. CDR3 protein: CASSPRQGAMNTEAFF. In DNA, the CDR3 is TGTGCCAGCTCACCAAGACAGGGGGCCATGAACACTGAAGCTTTCTTT.

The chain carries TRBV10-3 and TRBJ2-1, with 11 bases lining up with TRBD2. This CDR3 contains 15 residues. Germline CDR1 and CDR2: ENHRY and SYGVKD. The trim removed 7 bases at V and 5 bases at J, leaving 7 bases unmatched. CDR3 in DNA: TGTGCCATCACGGAAAAGGGACTAGCGGACAATGAGCAGTTCTTC. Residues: CAITEKGLADNEQFF.

The CDR3 nucleotides read TGTGCCAGCAGTTTAGGGCTTTCCTCCTACAATGAGCAGTTCTTC. Its translation: CASSLGLSSYNEQFF. V is TRBV27 and J is TRBJ2-1; D gene unclear. Germline V gene data show CDR1 as MNHEY and CDR2 as SMNVEV (reference sequence). V was clipped by 2 bases and J by 0 bases, with 8 bases between them. CDR3 length: 15 residues.

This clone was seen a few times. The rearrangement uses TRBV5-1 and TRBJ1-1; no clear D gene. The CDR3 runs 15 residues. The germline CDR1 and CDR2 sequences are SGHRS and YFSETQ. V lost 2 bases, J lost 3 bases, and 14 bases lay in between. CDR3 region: CASSFNLGSDTEAFF. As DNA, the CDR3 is TGCGCCAGCAGCTTTAATCTCGGTTCGGACACTGAAGCTTTCTTT.

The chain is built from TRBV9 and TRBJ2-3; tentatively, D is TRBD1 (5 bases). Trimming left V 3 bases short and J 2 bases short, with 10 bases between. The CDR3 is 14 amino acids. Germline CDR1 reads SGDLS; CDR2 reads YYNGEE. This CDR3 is CASSGQTPTDTQYF. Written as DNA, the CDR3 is TGTGCCAGCAGCGGACAGACACCCACAGATACGCAGTATTTT. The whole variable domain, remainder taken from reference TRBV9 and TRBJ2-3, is DSGVTQTPKHLITATGQRVTLRCSPRSGDLSVYWYQQSLDQGLQFLIQYYNGEERAKGNILERFSAQQFPDLHSELNLSSLELGDSALYFCASSGQTPTDTQYFGPGTRLTVL.

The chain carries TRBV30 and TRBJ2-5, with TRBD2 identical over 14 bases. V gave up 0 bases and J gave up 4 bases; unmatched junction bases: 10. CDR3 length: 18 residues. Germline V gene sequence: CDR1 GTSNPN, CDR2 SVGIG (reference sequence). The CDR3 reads CAWSVSPTSGGAGETQYF. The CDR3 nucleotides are TGTGCCTGGAGTGTATCCCCGACTAGCGGGGGGGCCGGAGAGACCCAGTACTTC. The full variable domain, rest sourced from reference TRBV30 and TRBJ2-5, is SQTIHQWPATLVQPVGSPLSLECTVEGTSNPNLYWYRQAAGRGLQLLFYSVGIGQISSEVPQNLSASRPQDRQFILSSKKLLLSDSGFYLCAWSVSPTSGGAGETQYFGPGTRLLVL.

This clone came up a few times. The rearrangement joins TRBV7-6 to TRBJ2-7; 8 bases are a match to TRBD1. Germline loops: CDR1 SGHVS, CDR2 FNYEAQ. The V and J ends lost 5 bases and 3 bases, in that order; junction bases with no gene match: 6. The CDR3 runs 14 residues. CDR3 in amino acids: CASSTGTGSYEQYF. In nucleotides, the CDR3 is TGTGCCAGCAGCACGGGGACAGGAAGCTACGAGCAGTACTTC.

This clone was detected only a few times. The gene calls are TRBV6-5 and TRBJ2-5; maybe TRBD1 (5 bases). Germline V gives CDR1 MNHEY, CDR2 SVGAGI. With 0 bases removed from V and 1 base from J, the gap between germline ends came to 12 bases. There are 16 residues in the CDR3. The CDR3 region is CASSYSFTGSQETQYF. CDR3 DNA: TGTGCCAGCAGTTACTCGTTTACAGGTTCCCAAGAGACCCAGTACTTC.

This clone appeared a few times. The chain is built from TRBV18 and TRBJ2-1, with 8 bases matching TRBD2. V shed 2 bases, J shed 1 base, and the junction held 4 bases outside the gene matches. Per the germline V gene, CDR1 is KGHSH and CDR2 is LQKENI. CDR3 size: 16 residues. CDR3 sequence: CASSPGLAFSYNEQFF. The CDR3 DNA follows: TGTGCCAGCTCACCAGGACTAGCTTTTTCCTACAATGAGCAGTTCTTC.

CDR3: CASSNRAYGYTF. As DNA, the CDR3 is TGTGCCAGCAGTAACAGGGCCTATGGCTACACCTTC. This chain joins TRBV28 and TRBJ1-2; tentative D call: TRBD1 (6 bases). This CDR3 region has 12 residues. Germline V lookup: CDR1 MDHEN, CDR2 SYDVKM. V lost 5 bases to trimming and J lost 4 bases, with 8 bases between them.

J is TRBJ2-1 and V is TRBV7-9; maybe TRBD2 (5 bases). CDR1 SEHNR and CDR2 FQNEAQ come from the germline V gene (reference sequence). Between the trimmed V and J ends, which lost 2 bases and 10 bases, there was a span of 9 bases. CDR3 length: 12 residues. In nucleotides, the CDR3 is TGTGCCAGCAGCTTAACTAGTCGGGAGCAGTTCTTC. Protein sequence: CASSLTSREQFF.

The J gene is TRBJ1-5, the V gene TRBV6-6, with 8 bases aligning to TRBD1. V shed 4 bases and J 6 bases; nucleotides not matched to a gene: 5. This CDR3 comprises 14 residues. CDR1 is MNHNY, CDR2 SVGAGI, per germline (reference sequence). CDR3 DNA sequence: TGTGCCAGCAGTTCCTCAGGGGGCCTTCAGCCCCAGCATTTT. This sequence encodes CASSSSGGLQPQHF.

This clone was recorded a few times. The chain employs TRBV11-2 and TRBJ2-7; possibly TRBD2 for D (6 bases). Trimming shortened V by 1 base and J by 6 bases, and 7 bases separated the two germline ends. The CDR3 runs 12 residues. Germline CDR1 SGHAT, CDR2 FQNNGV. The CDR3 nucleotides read TGTGCCAGCAGCTTAGTGGGAGGCGAGCAGTACTTC. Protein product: CASSLVGGEQYF.

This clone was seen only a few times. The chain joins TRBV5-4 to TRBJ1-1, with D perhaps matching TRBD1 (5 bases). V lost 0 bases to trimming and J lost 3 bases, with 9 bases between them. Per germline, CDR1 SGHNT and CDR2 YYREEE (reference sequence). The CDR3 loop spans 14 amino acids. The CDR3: CASSLVGDYTEAFF. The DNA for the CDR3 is TGTGCCAGCAGCTTGGTCGGGGACTACACTGAAGCTTTCTTT.

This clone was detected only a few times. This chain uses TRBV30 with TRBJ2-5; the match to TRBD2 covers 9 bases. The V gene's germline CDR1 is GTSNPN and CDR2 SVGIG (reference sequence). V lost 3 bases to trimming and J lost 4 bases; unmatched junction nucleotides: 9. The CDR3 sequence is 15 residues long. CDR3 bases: TGTGCCTGGAGCTTAGCGGGGGTTTTTGGAGAGACCCAGTACTTC. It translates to CAWSLAGVFGETQYF.

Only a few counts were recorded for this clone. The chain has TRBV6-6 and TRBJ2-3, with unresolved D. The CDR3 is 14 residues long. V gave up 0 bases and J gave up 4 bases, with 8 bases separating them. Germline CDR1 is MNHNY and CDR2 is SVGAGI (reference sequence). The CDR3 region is CASSYSRVPDTQYF. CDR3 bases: TGTGCCAGCAGTTACTCGAGAGTTCCAGATACGCAGTATTTT.